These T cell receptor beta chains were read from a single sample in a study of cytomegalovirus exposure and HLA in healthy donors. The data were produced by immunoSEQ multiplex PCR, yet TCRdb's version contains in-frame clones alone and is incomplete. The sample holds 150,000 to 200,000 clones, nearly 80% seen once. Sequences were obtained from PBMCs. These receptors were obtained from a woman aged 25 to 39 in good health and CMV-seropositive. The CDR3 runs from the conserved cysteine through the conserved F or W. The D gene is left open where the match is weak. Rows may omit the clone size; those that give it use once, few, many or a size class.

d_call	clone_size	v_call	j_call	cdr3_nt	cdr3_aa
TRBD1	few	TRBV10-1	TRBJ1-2	TGCGCCAGCAGTGAAACCCCCGGGGTGCAGGGGGAGATCTATGGCTACACCTTC	CASSETPGVQGEIYGYTF
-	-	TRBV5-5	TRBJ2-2	TGTGCCAGCAGCCCTCGTACGACAGGGAACACCGGGGAGCTGTTTTTT	CASSPRTTGNTGELFF
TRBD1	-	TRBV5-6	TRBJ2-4	TGTGCCAGCAGCGACGACGACAGGGGGTGGGGAAACATTCAGTACTTC	CASSDDDRGWGNIQYF
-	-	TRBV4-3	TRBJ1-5	TGCGCCAGCAGCCAAGATTCCGGTCAGCCCCAGCATTTT	CASSQDSGQPQHF
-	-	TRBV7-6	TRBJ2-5	TGTGCCAGCAGCTTAGTCTCCGCCAGGGGCCGAGAGACCCAGTACTTC	CASSLVSARGRETQYF
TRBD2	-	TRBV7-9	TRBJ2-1	TGTGCCAGCAGCTTACTAAGCGGGAGTCCCTACAATGAGCAGTTCTTC	CASSLLSGSPYNEQFF
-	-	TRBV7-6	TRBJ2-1	TGTGCCAGCAGCTTAGCGACAGCCTATGAGCAGTTCTTC	CASSLATAYEQFF
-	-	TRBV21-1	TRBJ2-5	TGTGCCAGTCATACCGGGACAGGGCAAGAGACCCAGTACTTC	CASHTGTGQETQYF
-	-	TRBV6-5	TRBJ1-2	TGTGCCACCTCAGGGAACTATGGCTACACCTTC	CATSGNYGYTF
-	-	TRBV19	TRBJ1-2	TGTGCCAGTAGTGCCCCTGGGACTTTCGGTGGCTACACCTTC	CASSAPGTFGGYTF
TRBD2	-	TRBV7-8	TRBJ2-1	TGTGCCAGCAGCTTAGACCGGGAGGTCTACAATGAGCAGTTCTTC	CASSLDREVYNEQFF
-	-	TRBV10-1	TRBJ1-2	TGCGCCAGCAGCCCGACATTAGGTTCCTATGGCTACACCTTC	CASSPTLGSYGYTF
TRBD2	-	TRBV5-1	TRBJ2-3	TGCGCCAGCAGCCTAGGACTAGCGGGAGGAAGCACAGATACGCAGTATTTT	CASSLGLAGGSTDTQYF
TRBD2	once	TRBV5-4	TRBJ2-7	TGTGCCAGTCAGCTTTCAGGGTTCGGGACTAACGAGCAGTACTTC	CASQLSGFGTNEQYF
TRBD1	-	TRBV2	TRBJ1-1	TGTGCCAGCGGGACAGGGGGTGGGACGGCTGAAGCTTTCTTT	CASGTGGGTAEAFF
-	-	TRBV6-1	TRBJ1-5	TGTGCCAGCACCCCCAGGGCTAATCAGCCCCAGCATTTT	CASTPRANQPQHF
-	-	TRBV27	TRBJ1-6	TGTGCCAGCAGTACCGGGAGTCCATCACCCCTCCACTTT	CASSTGSPSPLHF
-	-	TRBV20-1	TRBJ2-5	TGCAGTGCTAGAGGGGGCGGGACCCAGTACTTC	CSARGGGTQYF
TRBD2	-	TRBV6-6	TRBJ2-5	TGTGCCAGCAGTTACGGTGATTGGACTAGTCGATACTTC	CASSYGDWTSRYF
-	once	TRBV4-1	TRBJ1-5	TGCGCCAGCAGCCAAGTATTAGGTGGGTGGGAGCAGGGCAATCAGCCCCAGCATTTT	CASSQVLGGWEQGNQPQHF
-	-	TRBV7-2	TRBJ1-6	TGTGCCAGCAGCCCGCGAGAAGGGGGAAGTTCACCCCTCCACTTT	CASSPREGGSSPLHF
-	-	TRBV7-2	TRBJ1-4	TGTGCCAGCAGCTTTAACCCGGGACTAGGGAGTGAAAAACTGTTTTTT	CASSFNPGLGSEKLFF
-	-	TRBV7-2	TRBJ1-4	TGTGCCAGCAGCCTTTCGGGCAGGGCCCTCTCAACTAATGAAAAACTGTTTTTT	CASSLSGRALSTNEKLFF
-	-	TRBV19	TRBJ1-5	TGTGCCAGTAGTATAGTCGAGGAGGAAAGTCAGCCCCAGCATTTT	CASSIVEEESQPQHF
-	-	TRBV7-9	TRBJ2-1	TGTTCCAGCAGCGCGCACCCGGCGACTAGTATCGATGAGCAGTTCTTC	CSSSAHPATSIDEQFF
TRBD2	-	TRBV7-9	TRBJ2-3	TGTGCCAGCGAACAGGAGGTAGCGGGAGGGGTCACAGATACGCAGTATTTT	CASEQEVAGGVTDTQYF
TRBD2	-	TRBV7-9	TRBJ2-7	TGTGCCAGCAGCTCCCGGACTAGCGACGAGCAGTACTTC	CASSSRTSDEQYF
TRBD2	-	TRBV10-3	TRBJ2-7	TGTGCCATCAGTGAGTCCCGTGCGGGGGGGCGTTACGAGCAGTACTTC	CAISESRAGGRYEQYF
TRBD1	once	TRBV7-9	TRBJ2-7	TGTGCCAGCAGTTTCGTGACAGGGCCTTCCTACGAGCAGTACTTC	CASSFVTGPSYEQYF
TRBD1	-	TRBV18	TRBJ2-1	TGTGCCAGCTCAACTCTGGACAGGGAGTCGGATGAGCAGTTCTTC	CASSTLDRESDEQFF
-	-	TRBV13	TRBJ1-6	TGTGCCAGCAGCTTTACGGGGGTAATCCGGGCCCTCCACTTT	CASSFTGVIRALHF
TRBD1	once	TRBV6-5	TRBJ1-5	TGTGCCAGCAGACCACAGGGGAGTGGCAATCAGCCCCAGCATTTT	CASRPQGSGNQPQHF
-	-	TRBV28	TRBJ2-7	TGTGCCAGCAGTTTAGGGCCACTCAGGTGGAAAGAGCAGTACTTC	CASSLGPLRWKEQYF
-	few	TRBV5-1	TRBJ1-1	TGCGCCAGCAGCTTAATCCCCGGGACACCGAACACTGAAGCTTTCTTT	CASSLIPGTPNTEAFF
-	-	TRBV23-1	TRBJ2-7	TGCGCCAGCAGTTGCAGGGATCGCTCCTACGAGCAGTACTTC	CASSCRDRSYEQYF
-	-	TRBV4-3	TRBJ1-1	TGCGCCAGCAGCCAAGATAGGCATCGTTGGGACACAGAAGCTTTCTTT	CASSQDRHRWDTEAFF
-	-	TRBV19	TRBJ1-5	TGTGCCAGTAGTATTAATTCACAGCCGAATCAGCCCCAGCATTTT	CASSINSQPNQPQHF
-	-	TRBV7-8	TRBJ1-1	TGTGCCAGCAGCTTCAGGACAGACCCAGCTTTCTTT	CASSFRTDPAFF
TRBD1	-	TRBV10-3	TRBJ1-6	TGTGCTACGACGGACAGGTCACCCTATAATTCACCCCTCCACTTT	CATTDRSPYNSPLHF
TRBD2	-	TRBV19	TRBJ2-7	TGTGCCAGCCAGCCCGGGTCGGGCGGGGGAAAGTACTTC	CASQPGSGGGKYF
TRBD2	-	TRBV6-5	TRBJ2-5	TGTGCCAGCAGTATTGTAGCGGGAGCGGGTGAGACCCAGTACTTC	CASSIVAGAGETQYF
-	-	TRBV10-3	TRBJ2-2	TGTGCCATCAGCGGGACAGGGGAGCTGTTTTTT	CAISGTGELFF
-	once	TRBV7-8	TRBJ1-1	TGTGCCAGCGGACGGGGTGGGGTTGGCACTGAAGCTTTCTTT	CASGRGGVGTEAFF
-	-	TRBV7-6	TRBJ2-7	TGTGCCAGCAGCCCGACTAGAGGGGTCTACGAGCAGTACTTC	CASSPTRGVYEQYF
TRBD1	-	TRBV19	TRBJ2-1	TGTGCCAGTAGTATTCCTGGACAGGGAGACTACAATGAGCAGTTCTTC	CASSIPGQGDYNEQFF
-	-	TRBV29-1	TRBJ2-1	TGCAGCGTTGACACAAGGGGCTACAATGAGCAGTTCTTC	CSVDTRGYNEQFF
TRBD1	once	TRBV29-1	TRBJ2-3	TGCAGCTTTACAGGGGACACAGATATGCAGTATTTT	CSFTGDTDMQYF
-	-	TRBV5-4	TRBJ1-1	TGTGCCAGCCAACGGGGGGCTACTGAAGCTTTCTTT	CASQRGATEAFF
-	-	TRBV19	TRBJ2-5	TGTGCCAGTAGTATTTCTAGCCAAGAGACCCAGTACTTC	CASSISSQETQYF
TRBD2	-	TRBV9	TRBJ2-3	TGTGCCAGCAGCGTGGGGGGCGGGGGGAGGTCAGATACGCAGTATTTT	CASSVGGGGRSDTQYF
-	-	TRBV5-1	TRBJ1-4	TGCGCCAGCAGCCCAACAGGCCTAACTAATGAAAAACTGTTTTTT	CASSPTGLTNEKLFF